This T cell receptor beta chain derives from a study of shared clonotypes between healthy human individuals. Background on the study: A donor's plate count was three for CD4 naive and three for CD4 memory; CD8 naive had two and CD8 memory one.

The study ran the assay at deep level. Profiling relied on immunoSEQ multiplex PCR, and the TCRdb table lists in-frame clones only, not all of them. The sample includes under 850,000 clones, over 90% of them seen just once. In regard to this clone: Its antigen remains unidentified.

Positively selected for CCR7, the CD45RO-negative cells used as naive CD8 cells excluded terminally differentiated effector memory CD45RA+ cells. Study outcomes and limitations: A few donors showed sharing of around 5% of naive CD4 clonotypes. Compared with clonotypes that all four donors shared, non-shared clonotypes had lower generation probabilities.

The CDR3 totals 14 residues. The ends lost 4 bases at V and 7 bases at J; junction bases unmatched: 8. CDR1 PRHDT and CDR2 FYEKMQ come from the germline V gene (reference sequence). The sequenced sample consisted of naive CD8+ T cells sorted from blood. The chain joins TRBV13 to TRBJ1-1; 8 bases map to TRBD1. The clonotype comes from a young man in good health. The CDR3 sequence is CASSWTGNPFEAFF. The CDR3 coding sequence is TGTGCCAGCAGCTGGACAGGGAACCCTTTTGAAGCTTTCTTT.